These T cell receptor beta chains were read from a single sample in a study of vaccination and CD4 T cells after COVID-19. In TCRdb, the PCR reads were re-called with MiXCR into one record per CDR3 protein. This table holds about 25,000 distinct CDR3 sequences, 25% to 30% found once. Their antigen targets remain unknown. The sequencing here drew on CD4+ T cells from blood, cultured in vitro, taken about 7 months after SARS-CoV-2 vaccination. These receptors all stem from a human donor who had recovered from COVID-19. CDR3s include the opening cysteine and the closing phenylalanine or tryptophan. A D gene is named only where the DNA matches it firmly. Some rows mark clone size as missing; the rest say once, few, many or name a class of expanded clone.

TRBV28	TRBD1	few	TRBJ2-7	TGTGCCAGCAGTTTCCGGACAGGGAGCTCCTACGAGCAGTACTTC	CASSFRTGSSYEQYF
TRBV5-1	NA	NA	TRBJ2-7	TGCGCCAGCAGCTTGTCCGGAATCGCCTACGAGCAGTACTTC	CASSLSGIAYEQYF
TRBV29-1	NA	NA	TRBJ2-7	TGCAGCGTTGTGGGAGGGGGCTACGAGCAGTACTTC	CSVVGGGYEQYF
TRBV15	TRBD2	medium-sized	TRBJ2-7	TGTGCCACCAGCAGAGGGTCGGCTAGCGGGAGATCTCATCCTTACGAGCAGTACTTC	CATSRGSASGRSHPYEQYF
TRBV6-2/TRBV6-3	NA	NA	TRBJ2-7	TGTGCCAGCAGTTACTCGGGTCTACCCTCCGAGCAGTACTTC	CASSYSGLPSEQYF
TRBV6-2/TRBV6-3	NA	NA	TRBJ2-7	TGTGCCAGCAGCTTAGGACATACCTACGAGCAGTACTTC	CASSLGHTYEQYF
TRBV7-9	NA	NA	TRBJ2-7	TGTGCCAGCAGCCACACCACTGGGAGGAAGATCGACGAGCAGTACTTC	CASSHTTGRKIDEQYF
TRBV20-1	NA	NA	TRBJ2-7	TGCAGTGCTAGTCACAGGGCGACCTACGAGCAGTACTTC	CSASHRATYEQYF
TRBV4-1	NA	NA	TRBJ2-7	TGCGCCAGCAGCCAAGATAACTATGTGGCCTCCTACGAGCAGTACTTC	CASSQDNYVASYEQYF
TRBV4-3	NA	NA	TRBJ2-7	TGCGCCAGCAGACCCCGGACAGACGAGCAGTACTTC	CASRPRTDEQYF
TRBV5-8	TRBD1	NA	TRBJ2-7	TGTGCCAGCAGCCACCAAGACAGGGCCTACGAGCAGTACTTC	CASSHQDRAYEQYF
TRBV7-6	TRBD1	few	TRBJ1-1	TGTGCCAGCAGCTTGGACAGGGGGCTTTTCACTGAAGCTTTCTTT	CASSLDRGLFTEAFF
TRBV20-1	TRBD1	few	TRBJ2-1	TGCAGTGTCCCGGACAGGGGGCCTTACAATGAGCAGTTCTTC	CSVPDRGPYNEQFF